This T cell receptor (beta chain) came from a study of control samples from healthy donors and cancer patients. Assay used: immunoSEQ multiplex PCR; TCRdb lists only in-frame clones, some missing. The top ten hold around 5.4% of the sample, which has some 130,000 clones, roughly 92% seen once. The CDR3 length is 14 residues. Between the trimmed V and J ends, which lost 3 bases and 3 bases, there was a span of 8 bases. Germline assignment: CDR1 MGHDK and CDR2 SYGVNS. This TCR derives from a man aged 18 to 29 in good health. The sample consisted of blood. The chain links TRBV25-1 to TRBJ1-4; D is ambiguous. DNA for the CDR3: TGTGCCAGCAGTGACCTGCCACCTAATGAAAAACTGTTTTTT. Its protein product is CASSDLPPNEKLFF.